This paragraph covers one TCR beta chain sequence. Sequencing used immunoSEQ multiplex PCR; TCRdb keeps in-frame clones, though not all of them. This table has about 260,000 clones, approximately 88% appearing once. Participant-given clinical history determined each cohort assignment. The record originates from a study of blood T cell repertoires in COVID-19. The germline V and J ends were trimmed by 8 bases and 5 bases, with 13 bases remaining between them. The CDR3 consists of 14 residues. Per germline, CDR1 MDHEN and CDR2 SYDVKM. This chain connects TRBV28 to TRBJ2-6; D gene unclear. The receptor was isolated from a woman between 40 and 50 years old with acute COVID-19. The sequenced material came from PBMCs or T cells enriched from blood (not recorded which). Here the CDR3 reads CASDTEPRANVLTF. The CDR3 bases are TGTGCCAGCGACACAGAGCCTAGGGCCAACGTCCTGACTTTC.